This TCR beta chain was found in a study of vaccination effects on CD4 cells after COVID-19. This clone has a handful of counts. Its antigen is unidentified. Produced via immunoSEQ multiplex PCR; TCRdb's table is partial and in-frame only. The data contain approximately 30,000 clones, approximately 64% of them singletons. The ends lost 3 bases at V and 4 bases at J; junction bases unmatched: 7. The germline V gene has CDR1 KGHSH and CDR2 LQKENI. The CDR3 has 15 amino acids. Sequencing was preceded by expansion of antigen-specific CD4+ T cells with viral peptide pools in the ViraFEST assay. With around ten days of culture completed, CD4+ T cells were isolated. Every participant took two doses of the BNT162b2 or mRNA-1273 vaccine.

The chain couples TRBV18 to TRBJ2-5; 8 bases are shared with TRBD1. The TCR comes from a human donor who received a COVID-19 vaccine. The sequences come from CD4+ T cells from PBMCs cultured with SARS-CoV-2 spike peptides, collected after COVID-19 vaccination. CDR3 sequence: CASSPDQGALETQYF. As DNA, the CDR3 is TGTGCCAGCTCACCTGATCAGGGGGCGTTAGAGACCCAGTACTTC.